A selection of T cell receptor beta chains follows, all from one sample in a study of control samples from healthy donors and cancer patients. Measured with immunoSEQ multiplex PCR; TCRdb has only the in-frame clones, and not every one. Of 95,000 to 150,000 clones in the sample, around 90% were seen once. Sequencing input: blood. These receptors were taken from a middle-aged man in good health. Each CDR3 is given with its conserved first and last residue. A D gene is named only where the DNA matches it firmly. A clone size is listed for some rows: how often the clone was seen (once, few, many), or a class if it is expanded.

d_call: .
clone_size: .
v_call: TRBV12-3/TRBV12-4
j_call: TRBJ2-2
cdr3_aa: CASSLGRTGELFF
cdr3_nt: TGTGCCAGCAGTTTAGGGCGCACCGGGGAGCTGTTTTTT

d_call: .
clone_size: .
v_call: TRBV9
j_call: TRBJ2-3
cdr3_aa: CASSSGSWGTDTQYF
cdr3_nt: TGTGCCAGCAGCTCCGGGAGCTGGGGAACAGATACGCAGTATTTT

d_call: .
clone_size: .
v_call: TRBV4-3
j_call: TRBJ2-5
cdr3_aa: CASSQDPVAGETQYF
cdr3_nt: TGCGCCAGCAGCCAAGATCCAGTGGCGGGAGAGACCCAGTACTTC

d_call: TRBD1
clone_size: .
v_call: TRBV5-8
j_call: TRBJ1-5
cdr3_aa: CASSQTGGINQPQHF
cdr3_nt: TGTGCCAGCAGCCAGACAGGGGGTATCAATCAGCCCCAGCATTTT

d_call: .
clone_size: .
v_call: TRBV13
j_call: TRBJ2-3
cdr3_aa: CASSWMERGPPGDTQYF
cdr3_nt: TGTGCCAGCAGCTGGATGGAGAGGGGACCGCCAGGGGATACGCAGTATTTT

d_call: .
clone_size: .
v_call: TRBV10-2
j_call: TRBJ1-2
cdr3_aa: CASSDSAAGGYTF
cdr3_nt: TGCGCCAGCAGTGACAGCGCTGCTGGTGGCTACACCTTC

d_call: .
clone_size: .
v_call: TRBV5-6
j_call: TRBJ2-7
cdr3_aa: CASSWEQGSGEQYF
cdr3_nt: TGTGCCAGCAGTTGGGAGCAGGGGTCCGGCGAGCAGTACTTC

d_call: TRBD2
clone_size: .
v_call: TRBV7-3
j_call: TRBJ2-2
cdr3_aa: CASSFSGGDTGELFF
cdr3_nt: TGTGCCAGCAGCTTCAGCGGGGGGGACACCGGGGAGCTGTTTTTT

d_call: .
clone_size: .
v_call: TRBV4-3
j_call: TRBJ2-2
cdr3_aa: CASSQDLGGTGELFF
cdr3_nt: TGCGCCAGCAGCCAAGATCTAGGGGGCACCGGGGAGCTGTTTTTT

d_call: .
clone_size: .
v_call: TRBV4-3
j_call: TRBJ2-1
cdr3_aa: CASSLTGERPYNEQFF
cdr3_nt: TGCGCCAGCAGCCTCACGGGGGAGCGGCCCTACAATGAGCAGTTCTTC

d_call: TRBD2
clone_size: .
v_call: TRBV7-9
j_call: TRBJ2-3
cdr3_aa: CASSLVLAGPNTDTQYF
cdr3_nt: TGTGCCAGCAGCTTAGTCCTAGCGGGGCCTAACACAGATACGCAGTATTTT

d_call: TRBD2
clone_size: .
v_call: TRBV4-1
j_call: TRBJ2-1
cdr3_aa: CASSRALAGDLYNEQFF
cdr3_nt: TGCGCCAGCAGCCGGGCCCTAGCGGGGGACCTCTACAATGAGCAGTTCTTC

d_call: .
clone_size: .
v_call: TRBV5-1
j_call: TRBJ2-3
cdr3_aa: CASSLEVAPTDTQYF
cdr3_nt: TGCGCCAGCAGCTTGGAGGTAGCTCCCACAGATACGCAGTATTTT

d_call: .
clone_size: few
v_call: TRBV11-3
j_call: TRBJ1-3
cdr3_aa: CASSSNSGNTIYF
cdr3_nt: TGTGCCAGCAGCTCGAACTCTGGAAACACCATATATTTT

d_call: .
clone_size: .
v_call: TRBV5-6
j_call: TRBJ1-5
cdr3_aa: CASSFRASQPQHF
cdr3_nt: TGTGCCAGCAGCTTTAGGGCAAGTCAGCCCCAGCATTTT

d_call: TRBD1
clone_size: once
v_call: TRBV18
j_call: TRBJ2-7
cdr3_aa: CASSLGTGISYEQYF
cdr3_nt: TGTGCCAGCTCACTAGGGACAGGGATATCCTACGAGCAGTACTTC

d_call: .
clone_size: .
v_call: TRBV2
j_call: TRBJ2-7
cdr3_aa: CASKISYEQYF
cdr3_nt: TGTGCCAGCAAGATAAGCTACGAGCAGTACTTC

d_call: .
clone_size: few
v_call: TRBV29-1
j_call: TRBJ2-7
cdr3_aa: CSVGRSSYEQYF
cdr3_nt: TGCAGCGTCGGACGGTCCTCCTACGAGCAGTACTTC

d_call: TRBD1
clone_size: .
v_call: TRBV25-1
j_call: TRBJ1-4
cdr3_aa: CASSVQETGTVNEKLFF
cdr3_nt: TGTGCCAGCAGTGTTCAAGAGACCGGGACAGTTAATGAAAAACTGTTTTTT

d_call: TRBD1
clone_size: .
v_call: TRBV5-1
j_call: TRBJ1-6
cdr3_aa: CASSLGQGNSPLHF
cdr3_nt: TGCGCCAGCAGCTTAGGACAGGGGAATTCACCCCTCCACTTT

d_call: TRBD1
clone_size: .
v_call: TRBV4-2
j_call: TRBJ2-2
cdr3_aa: CASSQAPGQGRTGELFF
cdr3_nt: TGTGCCAGCAGCCAAGCCCCGGGACAGGGACGCACCGGGGAGCTGTTTTTT